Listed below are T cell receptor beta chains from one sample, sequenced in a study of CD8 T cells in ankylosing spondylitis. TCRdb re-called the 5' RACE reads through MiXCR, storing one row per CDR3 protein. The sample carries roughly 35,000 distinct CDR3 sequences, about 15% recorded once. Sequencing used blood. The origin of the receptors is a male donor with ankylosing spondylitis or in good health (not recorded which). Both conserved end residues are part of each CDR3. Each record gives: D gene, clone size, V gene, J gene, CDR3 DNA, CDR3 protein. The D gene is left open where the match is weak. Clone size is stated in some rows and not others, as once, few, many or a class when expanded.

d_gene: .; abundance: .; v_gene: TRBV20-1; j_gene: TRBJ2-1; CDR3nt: TGCAGTGCTAGAGGCCCTTGGGGGGAGCAGTTCTTC; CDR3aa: CSARGPWGEQFF
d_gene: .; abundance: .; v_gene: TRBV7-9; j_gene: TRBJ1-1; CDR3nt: TGTGCCAGCAGCTTAGTGGAAGGGAACACTGAAGCTTTCTTT; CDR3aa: CASSLVEGNTEAFF
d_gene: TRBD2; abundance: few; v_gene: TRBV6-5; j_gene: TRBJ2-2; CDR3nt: TGTGCCAGCACATTGGCGGGAGCGAACACCGGGGAGCTGTTTTTT; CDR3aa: CASTLAGANTGELFF
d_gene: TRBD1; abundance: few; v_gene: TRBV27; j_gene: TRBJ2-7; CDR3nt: TGTGCCAGCAGTGCACGGACAGGGACGATCTACGAGCAGTACTTC; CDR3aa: CASSARTGTIYEQYF
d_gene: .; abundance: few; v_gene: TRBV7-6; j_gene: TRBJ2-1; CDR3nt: TGTGCCAGCAGCTTAGTAGGACAGCCCTACAATGAGCAGTTCTTC; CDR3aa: CASSLVGQPYNEQFF
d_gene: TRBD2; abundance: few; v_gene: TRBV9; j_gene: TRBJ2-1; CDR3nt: TGTGCCAGCAGCGTAGCACTAGCGAGTGCCAATGAGCAGTTCTTC; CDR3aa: CASSVALASANEQFF
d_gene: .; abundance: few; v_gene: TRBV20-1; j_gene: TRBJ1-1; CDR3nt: TGCAGTGCTACGGACGGCTGGAACACTGAAGCTTTCTTT; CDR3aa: CSATDGWNTEAFF
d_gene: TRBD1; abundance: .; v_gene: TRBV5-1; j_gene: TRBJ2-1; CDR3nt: TGCGCCAGCAGCTCGGGGGACAGGGGGCTAAATGAGCAGTTCTTC; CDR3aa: CASSSGDRGLNEQFF
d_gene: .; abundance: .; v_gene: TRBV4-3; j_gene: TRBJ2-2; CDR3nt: TGCGCCAGCAGCCAGAGGGCCCTGAACACCGGGGAGCTGTTTTTT; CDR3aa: CASSQRALNTGELFF
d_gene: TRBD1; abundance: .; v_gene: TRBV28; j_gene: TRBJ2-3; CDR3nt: TGTGCCAGCAGTTTATCGCAGGGGGGCACAGATACGCAGTATTTT; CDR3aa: CASSLSQGGTDTQYF
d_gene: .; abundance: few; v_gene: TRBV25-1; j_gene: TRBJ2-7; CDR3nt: TGTGCCAGCAGTGAAACGAACGAGCAGTACTTC; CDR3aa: CASSETNEQYF
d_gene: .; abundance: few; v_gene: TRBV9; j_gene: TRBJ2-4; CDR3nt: TGTGCCAGCAGTAAGGGGTTAGTCAAAAACATTCAGTACTTC; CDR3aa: CASSKGLVKNIQYF
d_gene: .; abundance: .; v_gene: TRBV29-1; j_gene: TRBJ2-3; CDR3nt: TGCAGCGTTAGTCGGGGGAGCCGCACAGATACGCAGTATTTT; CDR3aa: CSVSRGSRTDTQYF
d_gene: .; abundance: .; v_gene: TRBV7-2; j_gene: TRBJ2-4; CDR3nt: TGTGTCAGCAGCTTAGAGAGGCAGATAGCCAAAAACATTCAGTACTTC; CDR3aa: CVSSLERQIAKNIQYF
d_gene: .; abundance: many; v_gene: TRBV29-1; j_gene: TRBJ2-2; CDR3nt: TGCAGCGCACCGGCAGAGGGGACCGGGGAGCTGTTTTTT; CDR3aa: CSAPAEGTGELFF
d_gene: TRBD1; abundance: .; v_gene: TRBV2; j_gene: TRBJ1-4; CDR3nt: TGTGCCAGCAAAGGACAGGGATACGAAAAACTGTTTTTT; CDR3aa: CASKGQGYEKLFF
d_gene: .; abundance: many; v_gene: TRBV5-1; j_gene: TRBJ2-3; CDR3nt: TGCGCCAGCAGGCCTATTAGCACAGATACGCAGTATTTT; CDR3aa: CASRPISTDTQYF